This T cell receptor (beta chain) was found in a study of T cells after yellow fever vaccination. In TCRdb, the 5' RACE reads were re-called with MiXCR into one record per CDR3 protein. The sample holds 250,000 or so distinct CDR3 sequences, roughly 4% seen once. This clonotype was seen repeatedly, ten times or more. The material sequenced was PBMCs, taken 15 days after the yellow fever booster vaccination. This clonotype was sampled from a man between 18 and 35 years old who received the YFV17D yellow fever vaccine.

CDR3 sequence: CASSTYIAGGNEQFF. DNA of the CDR3: TGCGCCAGCAGCACCTACATAGCGGGGGGCAATGAGCAGTTCTTC. The chain uses TRBV5-1 and TRBJ2-1; 10 nucleotides align to TRBD2. CDR1 SGHRS and CDR2 YFSETQ come from the germline V gene. CDR3 size: 15 residues. Trimming took 4 bases from V and 6 from J; bases not matched to a gene: 7.